A single TCR beta chain is shown here with its context. The antigen is unknown. Each CDR3 protein gets one entry after TCRdb re-called the 5' RACE reads with MiXCR. The sample lists about 560,000 distinct CDR3 sequences, roughly 17% seen once, with around 7.8% in the top ten. The data stem from a study of T-cell memory formation after mild COVID-19. Overall study context: Among the donors, TCR clusters were largely specific to each donor. Findings and limits, study-wide: Clones shrinking from day 15 to 85 showed even CD4/CD8 mixes; later expanders tilted CD4+. There were some responding clones in pre-infection memory, which suggested that cross-reactive memory had joined.

The CDR3 runs to 14 residues. Trimming left V 4 bases short and J 3 bases short, with 13 bases between. CDR1 is SQVTM and CDR2 is ANQGSEA in the germline V gene. Source material: PBMCs or a T cell subset sorted from them (not recorded which). The rearrangement uses TRBV29-1 and TRBJ2-1; D unclear. The receptor's source is an adult woman who had mild COVID-19 (a few samples of this study predate the infection). Cell type and time point are not known. The CDR3 DNA is TGCAGCGTTGGGATTTTTAGGAGCTACAATGAGCAGTTCTTC. As protein: CSVGIFRSYNEQFF.